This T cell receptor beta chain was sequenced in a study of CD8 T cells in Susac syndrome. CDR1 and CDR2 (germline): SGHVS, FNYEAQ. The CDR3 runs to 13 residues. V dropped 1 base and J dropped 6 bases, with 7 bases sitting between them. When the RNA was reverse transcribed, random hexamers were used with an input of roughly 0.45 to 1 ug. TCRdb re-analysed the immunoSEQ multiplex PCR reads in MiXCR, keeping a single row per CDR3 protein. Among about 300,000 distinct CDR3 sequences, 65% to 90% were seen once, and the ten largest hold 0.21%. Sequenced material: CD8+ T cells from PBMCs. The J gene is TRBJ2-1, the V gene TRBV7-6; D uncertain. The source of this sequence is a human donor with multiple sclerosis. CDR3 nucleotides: TGTGCCAGCAGCTTAGGGAGAGCCAATGAGCAGTTCTTC. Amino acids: CASSLGRANEQFF.